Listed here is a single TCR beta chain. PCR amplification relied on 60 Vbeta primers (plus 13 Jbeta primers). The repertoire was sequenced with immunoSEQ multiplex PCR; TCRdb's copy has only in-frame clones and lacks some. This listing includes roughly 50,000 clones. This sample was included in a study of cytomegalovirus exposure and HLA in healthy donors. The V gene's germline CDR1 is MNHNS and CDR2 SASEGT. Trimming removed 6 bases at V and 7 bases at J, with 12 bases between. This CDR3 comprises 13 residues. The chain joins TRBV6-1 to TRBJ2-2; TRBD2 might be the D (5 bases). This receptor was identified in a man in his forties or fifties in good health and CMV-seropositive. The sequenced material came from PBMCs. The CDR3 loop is CASRLLGDGELFF. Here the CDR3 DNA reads TGTGCCAGCAGACTTCTCGGGGACGGGGAGCTGTTTTTT.